The text below deals with one TCR beta chain. This table comes from immunoSEQ multiplex PCR, and its TCRdb copy is limited to in-frame clones, with some not included. The table shows under 200,000 clones, with roughly 89% occurring only once. The data derive from a study of control samples from healthy donors and cancer patients. The TCR was taken from a woman in her 30s in good health. Sequencing input: blood.

The CDR3 loop reads CASRSQGANYGYTF. CDR3 sequence (DNA): TGTGCCAGCAGGTCGCAGGGGGCGAACTATGGCTACACCTTC. This chain joins TRBV27 and TRBJ1-2; 8 bases fit TRBD1. Germline CDR1 reads MNHEY; CDR2 reads SMNVEV (reference sequence). The CDR3 sequence is 14 residues long. V lost 6 bases to trimming and J lost 2 bases; unmatched junction nucleotides: 5.